The T cell receptor beta chain described here comes from a study of T-cell memory formation after mild COVID-19. Findings and limits, study-wide: Shrinking CD4+ clones were chiefly CM and EM; CD8+ ones were chiefly EMRA. The second-wave clones peaking on day 37 were not confirmed as SARS-CoV-2-specific.

Trimming cost V 2 bases and J 6 bases, with 10 bases left between them. The germline V gene encodes CDR1 SGHTA and CDR2 FQGNSA. The CDR3 runs to 14 residues. TCRdb fed the 5' RACE reads into MiXCR, producing one record per CDR3 protein. The sample includes 580,000 or so distinct CDR3 sequences, 15% to 20% of them seen just once. In regard to this clonotype: Its antigen is currently unknown.

The sequence was collected from an adult woman who had mild COVID-19 (a few samples of this study predate the infection). Cell type and time point are not known. The chain employs TRBV7-2 and TRBJ2-2; D gene unclear. What was sequenced was PBMCs or a T cell subset sorted from them (not recorded which). In DNA, the CDR3 is TGTGCCAGCAGCTTATCTTCTTACCCCGGGGAGCTGTTTTTT. Its translation: CASSLSSYPGELFF.